The TCR beta chain described here comes from a study of PD-1 blockade in classical Hodgkin lymphoma. Study outcomes and limitations: Prior therapy or disease activity may underlie the repertoire differences, whose causes remain undefined. Healthy donors were reported to have higher baseline TCR diversity than newly diagnosed patients.

CDR3 length: 15 amino acids. Trimming removed 7 bases at V and 0 bases at J, with 18 bases between. Germline-derived CDR1 and CDR2 are GTSNPN and SVGIG (reference sequence). A note on this clone: Antigen unknown.

Assay: immunoSEQ multiplex PCR; the TCRdb copy retains only in-frame clones and omits some. Of about 17,000 clones in the sample, around 75% were seen once. All patients relapsed after autologous stem cell transplantation, and brentuximab vedotin exposure varied. The specimen comprised peripheral blood mononuclear cells (PBMCs), sampled at baseline. The receptor comes from a human donor with classical Hodgkin lymphoma. The gene calls are TRBV30 and TRBJ1-1; D remains unclear. The CDR3 coding sequence is TGTGCCTACAAAACCCGATATGGGTTGAACACTGAAGCTTTCTTT. It specifies CAYKTRYGLNTEAFF.